This T cell receptor beta chain is from a study of T cells in Graves' hyperthyroidism and ophthalmopathy. This clonotype came up many times. Amplified TCR beta CDR3 regions came from RNA transcripts. Carried out on the TCR CDR3, a first-round RT-PCR used the HTBI primer set. MiXCR, applied by TCRdb to the multiplex PCR reads, yields one record per CDR3 protein. The sample records about 690,000 distinct CDR3 sequences, roughly 17% being singletons. V shed 3 bases and J 5 bases; nucleotides not matched to a gene: 9. This CDR3 is built from 14 residues. Per the germline V gene, CDR1 is GTSNPN and CDR2 is SVGIG (reference sequence).

The sequenced sample consisted of blood. The TCR comes from a man aged 50 or older with Graves' hyperthyroidism. V is TRBV30 and J is TRBJ2-5, with TRBD2 matching over 7 bases. The CDR3 here is CAWRRGGSGETQYF. CDR3 coding DNA: TGTGCCTGGAGGAGGGGCGGGAGCGGTGAGACCCAGTACTTC.